This T cell receptor (beta chain) was profiled in a study of blood T cells in healthy people across ages. A second about 7 to 11 cycle PCR used barcoded and J-beta primers. TCRdb itself ran the 5' RACE reads through MiXCR, one entry per CDR3 protein. The sample records approximately 770,000 distinct CDR3 sequences, 58% being singletons. Trimming cost V 4 bases and J 13 bases, with 20 bases left between them. This CDR3 spans 13 amino acids. Germline V CDR1 and CDR2: SGHRS, YFSETQ. The TCR originated in a young man in good health. Sample: blood. The V and J genes are TRBV5-1 and TRBJ1-1, with D perhaps matching TRBD1 (6 bases). CDR3 amino acids: CASSAGGGRGDFF. DNA of the CDR3: TGCGCCAGCAGCGCCGGAGGGGGGAGAGGAGATTTCTTT.